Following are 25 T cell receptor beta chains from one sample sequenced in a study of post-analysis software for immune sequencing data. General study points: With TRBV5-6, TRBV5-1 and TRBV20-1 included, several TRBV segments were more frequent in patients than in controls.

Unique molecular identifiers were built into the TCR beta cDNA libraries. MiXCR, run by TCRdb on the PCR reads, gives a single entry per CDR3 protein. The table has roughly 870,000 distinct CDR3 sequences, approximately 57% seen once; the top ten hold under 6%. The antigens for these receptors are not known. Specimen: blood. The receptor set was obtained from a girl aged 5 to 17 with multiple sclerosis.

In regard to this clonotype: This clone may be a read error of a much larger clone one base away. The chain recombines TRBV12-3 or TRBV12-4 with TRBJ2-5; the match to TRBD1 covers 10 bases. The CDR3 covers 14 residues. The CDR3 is CAGRRTGGQETQYF. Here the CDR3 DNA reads TGTGCCGGCAGACGGACAGGGGGCCAAGAGACCCAGTACTTC.

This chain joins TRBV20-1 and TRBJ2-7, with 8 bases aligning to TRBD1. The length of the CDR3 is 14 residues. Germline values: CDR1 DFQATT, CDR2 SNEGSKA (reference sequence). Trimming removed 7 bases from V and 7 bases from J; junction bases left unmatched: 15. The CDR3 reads CSGRLGQDSGEQYF. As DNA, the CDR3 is TGCAGTGGACGCCTGGGACAGGATTCGGGTGAGCAGTACTTC.

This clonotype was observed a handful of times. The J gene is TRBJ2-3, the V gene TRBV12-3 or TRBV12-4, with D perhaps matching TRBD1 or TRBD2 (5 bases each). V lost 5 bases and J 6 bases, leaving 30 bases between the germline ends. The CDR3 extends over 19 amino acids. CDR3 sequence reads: CASSSKPVPGPDKRDTQYF. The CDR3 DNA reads TGTGCCAGCAGTAGCAAGCCCGTCCCGGGACCGGATAAAAGGGATACGCAGTATTTT.

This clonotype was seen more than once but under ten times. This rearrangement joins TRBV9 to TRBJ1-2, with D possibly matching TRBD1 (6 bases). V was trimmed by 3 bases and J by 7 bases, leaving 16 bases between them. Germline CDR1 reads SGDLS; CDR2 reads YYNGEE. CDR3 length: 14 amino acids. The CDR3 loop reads CASSALTGIGGYTF. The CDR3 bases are TGTGCCAGCAGCGCACTGACAGGAATAGGTGGCTACACCTTC.

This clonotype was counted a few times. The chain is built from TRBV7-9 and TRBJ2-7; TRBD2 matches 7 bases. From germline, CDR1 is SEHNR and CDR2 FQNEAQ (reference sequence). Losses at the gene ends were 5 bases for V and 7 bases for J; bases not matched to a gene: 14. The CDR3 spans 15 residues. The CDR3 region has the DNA TGTGCCAGCAGCCCCCGTTTGCGGGAGCCAGAGGAGCAGTACTTC. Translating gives CASSPRLREPEEQYF.

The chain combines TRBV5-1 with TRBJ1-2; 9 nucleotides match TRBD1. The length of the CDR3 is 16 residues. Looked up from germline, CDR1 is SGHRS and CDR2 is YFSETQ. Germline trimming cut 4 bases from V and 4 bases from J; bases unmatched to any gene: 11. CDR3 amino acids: CASSAPGQGILYGYTF. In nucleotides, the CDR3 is TGCGCCAGCAGCGCGCCGGGACAGGGAATTCTCTATGGCTACACCTTC.

CDR3 nucleotide sequence: TGTGCCAGCAGCTTAGTTCGGCTATGGACTAGCGGGAAGGATGAGCAGTTCTTC. Protein sequence: CASSLVRLWTSGKDEQFF. The chain is built from TRBV7-8 and TRBJ2-1, with TRBD2 identical over 12 bases. Trimming cost V 1 base and J 8 bases; bases outside gene matches: 12. This CDR3 has 18 amino acids. Germline loops: CDR1 SGHVS, CDR2 FQNEAQ.

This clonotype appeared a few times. CDR3 bases: TGTGCCAGCAGTTTACCCCAGGGCAGACAAGAGACCCAGTACTTC. Translation gives CASSLPQGRQETQYF. The genes are TRBV12-3 or TRBV12-4 and TRBJ2-5; a possible D gene is TRBD1 (5 bases). V gave up 2 bases and J gave up 2 bases, with 12 bases separating them. This CDR3 region has 15 residues.

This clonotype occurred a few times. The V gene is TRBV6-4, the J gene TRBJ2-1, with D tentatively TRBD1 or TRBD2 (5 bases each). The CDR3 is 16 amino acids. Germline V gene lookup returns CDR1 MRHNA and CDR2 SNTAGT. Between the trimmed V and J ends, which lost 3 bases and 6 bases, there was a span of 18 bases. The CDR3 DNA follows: TGTGCCAGCAGTGAACTACGGGGCTGGGGAAGCAATGAGCAGTTCTTC. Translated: CASSELRGWGSNEQFF.

The DNA for the CDR3 is TGCAGTGCTAGGGGACTAGCGGGAGCCCCTCAAGAGACCCAGTACTTC. Encoded protein: CSARGLAGAPQETQYF. This chain links TRBV20-1 with TRBJ2-5; 14 nucleotides line up with TRBD2. Germline-derived CDR1 and CDR2 are DFQATT and SNEGSKA (reference sequence). The CDR3 sequence is 16 residues long. The ends lost 3 bases at V and 2 bases at J; junction bases unmatched: 5.

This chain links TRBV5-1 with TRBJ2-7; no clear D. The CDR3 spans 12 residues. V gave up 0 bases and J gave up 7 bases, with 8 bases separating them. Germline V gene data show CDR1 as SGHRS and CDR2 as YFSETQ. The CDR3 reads CASSLESREQYF. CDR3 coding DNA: TGCGCCAGCAGCTTGGAGTCGCGAGAGCAGTACTTC. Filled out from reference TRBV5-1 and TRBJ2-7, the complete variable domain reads KAGVTQTPRYLIKTRGQQVTLSCSPISGHRSVSWYQQTPGQGLQFLFEYFSETQRNKGNFPGRFSGRQFSNSRSEMNVSTLELGDSALYLCASSLESREQYFGPGTRLTVT.

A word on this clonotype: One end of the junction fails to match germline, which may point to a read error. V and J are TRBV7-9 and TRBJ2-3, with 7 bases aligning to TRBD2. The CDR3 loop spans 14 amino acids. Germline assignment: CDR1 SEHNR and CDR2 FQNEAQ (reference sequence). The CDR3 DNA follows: TGCGCCATCCCTAACCGGGAGGCCACAGATACGCAGTATTTT. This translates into CAIPNREATDTQYF.

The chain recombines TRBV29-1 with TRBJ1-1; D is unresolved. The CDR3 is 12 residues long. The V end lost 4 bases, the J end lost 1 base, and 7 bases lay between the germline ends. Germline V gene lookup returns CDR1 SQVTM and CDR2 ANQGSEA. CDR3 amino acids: CSVGRKNTEAFF. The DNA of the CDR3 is TGCAGCGTTGGCAGGAAGAACACTGAAGCTTTCTTT.

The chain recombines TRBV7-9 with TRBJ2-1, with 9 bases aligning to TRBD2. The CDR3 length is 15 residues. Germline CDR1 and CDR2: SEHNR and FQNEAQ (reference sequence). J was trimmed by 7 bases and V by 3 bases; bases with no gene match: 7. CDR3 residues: CASSFLLLAGNEQFF. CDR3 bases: TGTGCCAGCAGCTTTTTGCTTCTAGCGGGGAATGAGCAGTTCTTC.

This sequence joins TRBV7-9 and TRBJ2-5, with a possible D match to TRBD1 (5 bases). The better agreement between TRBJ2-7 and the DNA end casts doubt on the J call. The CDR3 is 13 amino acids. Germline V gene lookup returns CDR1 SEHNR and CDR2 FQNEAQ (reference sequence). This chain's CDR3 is CASSMDTRAEQYF. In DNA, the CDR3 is TGTGCCAGCAGCATGGACACTCGGGCCGAGCAGTACTTC.

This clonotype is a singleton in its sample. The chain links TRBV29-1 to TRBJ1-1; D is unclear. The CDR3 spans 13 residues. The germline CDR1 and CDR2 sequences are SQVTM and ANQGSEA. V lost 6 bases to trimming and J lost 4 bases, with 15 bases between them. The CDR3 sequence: CSVFIGISTEAFF. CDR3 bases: TGCAGCGTATTTATCGGGATCTCCACTGAAGCTTTCTTT.

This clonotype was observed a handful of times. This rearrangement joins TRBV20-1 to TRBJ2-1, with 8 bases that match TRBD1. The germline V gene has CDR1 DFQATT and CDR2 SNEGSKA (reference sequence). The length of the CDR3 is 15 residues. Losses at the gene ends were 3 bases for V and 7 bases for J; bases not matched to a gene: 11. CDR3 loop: CSASLTPGGSNEQFF. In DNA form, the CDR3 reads TGCAGTGCTAGTCTCACGCCAGGGGGCTCGAATGAGCAGTTCTTC.

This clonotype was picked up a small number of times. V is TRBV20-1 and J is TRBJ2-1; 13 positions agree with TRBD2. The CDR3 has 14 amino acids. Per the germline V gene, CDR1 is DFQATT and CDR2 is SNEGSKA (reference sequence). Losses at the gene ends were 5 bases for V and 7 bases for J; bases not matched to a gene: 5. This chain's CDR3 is CSALWTSGSNEQFF. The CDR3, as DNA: TGCAGTGCTCTTTGGACTAGCGGGAGTAATGAGCAGTTCTTC.

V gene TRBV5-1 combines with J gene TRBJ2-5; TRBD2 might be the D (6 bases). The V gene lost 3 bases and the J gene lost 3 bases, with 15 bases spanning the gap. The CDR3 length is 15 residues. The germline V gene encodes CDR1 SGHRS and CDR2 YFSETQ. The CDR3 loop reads CASSSGLTGKETQYF. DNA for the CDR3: TGCGCCAGCAGCTCGGGACTGACGGGGAAAGAGACCCAGTACTTC.

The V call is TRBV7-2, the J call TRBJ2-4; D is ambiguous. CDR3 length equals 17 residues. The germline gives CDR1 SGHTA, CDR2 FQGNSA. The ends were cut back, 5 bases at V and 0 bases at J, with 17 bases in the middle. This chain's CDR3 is CASSPLGQLLAKNIQYF. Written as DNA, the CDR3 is TGTGCCAGCAGCCCCCTGGGCCAGCTTCTAGCCAAAAACATTCAGTACTTC.

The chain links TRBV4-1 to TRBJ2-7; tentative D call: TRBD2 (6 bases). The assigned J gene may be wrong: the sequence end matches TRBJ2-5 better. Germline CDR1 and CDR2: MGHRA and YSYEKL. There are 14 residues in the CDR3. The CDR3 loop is CASSQEREAETQYF. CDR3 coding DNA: TGCGCCAGCAGCCAAGAGCGGGAAGCAGAGACCCAGTACTTC.

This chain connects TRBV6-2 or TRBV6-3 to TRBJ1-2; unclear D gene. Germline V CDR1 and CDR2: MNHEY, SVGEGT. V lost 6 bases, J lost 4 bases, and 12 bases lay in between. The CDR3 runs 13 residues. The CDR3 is CASSYTGSYGYTF. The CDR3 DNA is TGTGCCAGCAGCTATACTGGGTCCTATGGCTACACCTTC.

The CDR3 sequence is CSVEVLVGYEQYF. In nucleotides, the CDR3 is TGCAGCGTTGAAGTCTTGGTAGGCTACGAGCAGTACTTC. This chain connects TRBV29-1 to TRBJ2-5; no reliable D call. The J call may be mistaken, given a closer DNA end match to TRBJ2-7. This CDR3 contains 13 residues. The germline V gene has CDR1 SQVTM and CDR2 ANQGSEA.

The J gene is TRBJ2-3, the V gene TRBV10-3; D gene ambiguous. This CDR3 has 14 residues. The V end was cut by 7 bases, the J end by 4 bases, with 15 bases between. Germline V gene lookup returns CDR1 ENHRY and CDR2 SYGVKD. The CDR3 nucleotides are TGTGCCATCACTGCAGCGACCGGACCAGATACGCAGTATTTT. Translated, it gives CAITAATGPDTQYF.

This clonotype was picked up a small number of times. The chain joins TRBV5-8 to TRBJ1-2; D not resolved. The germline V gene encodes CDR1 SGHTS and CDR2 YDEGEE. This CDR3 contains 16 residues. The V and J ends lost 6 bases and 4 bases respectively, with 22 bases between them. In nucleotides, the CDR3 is TGTGCCAGCAACGTTCGAGAAGGAGCCTTCATCTATGGCTACACCTTC. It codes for CASNVREGAFIYGYTF.